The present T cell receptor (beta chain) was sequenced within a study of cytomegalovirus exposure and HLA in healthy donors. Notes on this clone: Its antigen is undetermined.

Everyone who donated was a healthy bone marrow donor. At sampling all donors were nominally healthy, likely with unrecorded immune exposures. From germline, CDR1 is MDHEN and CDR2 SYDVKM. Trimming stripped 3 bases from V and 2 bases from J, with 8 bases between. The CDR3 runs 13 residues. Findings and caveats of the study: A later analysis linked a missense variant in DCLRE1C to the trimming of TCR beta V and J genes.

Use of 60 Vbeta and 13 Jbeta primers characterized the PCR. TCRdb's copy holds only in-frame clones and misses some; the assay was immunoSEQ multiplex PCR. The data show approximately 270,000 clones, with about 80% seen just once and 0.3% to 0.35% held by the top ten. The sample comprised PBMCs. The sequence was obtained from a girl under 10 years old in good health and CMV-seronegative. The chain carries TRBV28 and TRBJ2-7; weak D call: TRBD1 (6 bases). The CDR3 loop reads CASSFQGTYEQYF. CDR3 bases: TGTGCCAGCAGTTTCCAGGGGACCTACGAGCAGTACTTC. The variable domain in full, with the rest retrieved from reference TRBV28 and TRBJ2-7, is DVKVTQSSRYLVKRTGEKVFLECVQDMDHENMFWYRQDPGLGLRLIYFSYDVKMKEKGDIPEGYSVSREKKERFSLILESASTNQTSMYLCASSFQGTYEQYFGPGTRLTVT.